Given below is one TCR beta chain in context. Only in-frame clones appear in the TCRdb table, and some are missing; sequencing was by immunoSEQ multiplex PCR. The data hold 40,000 to 55,000 clones, with 85% to 95% observed a single time. These data come from a study of blood T cell repertoires in COVID-19. Per germline, CDR1 MNHNS and CDR2 SASEGT. The CDR3 runs 16 residues. Deletions cut 0 bases from V and 3 bases from J, with 14 bases between. The chain employs TRBV6-1 and TRBJ1-2; perhaps TRBD1 as D (5 bases). Sequencing was done on a sample of peripheral blood. This sequence was found in a man aged 45 to 65 with COVID-19, enrolled during active disease. In DNA, the CDR3 is TGTGCCAGCAGTGAAGCACTACAGGTCATTTACTATGGCTACACCTTC. Residues: CASSEALQVIYYGYTF.